This passage covers 29 T cell receptor beta chains from one sample sequenced in a study of radiation and T cells in renal cell carcinoma. Time point meaning: blood 4 weeks post-SBRT, at nephrectomy. Treatment indicated: 15 Gy SBRT to primary tumor, nephrectomy 4 weeks later. Sequencing used immunoSEQ multiplex PCR; TCRdb keeps in-frame clones, though not all of them. The sample yields fewer than 200,000 clones, about nine tenths seen once. The sequences come from blood, collected from a patient whose treatment included radiotherapy and nephrectomy. These receptors came from a woman in her forties or fifties with renal cell carcinoma.

This clone was detected once. The CDR3 DNA reads TGTGCCAGCAGGTCCACCCCCAGGGACGAGCAGTACTTC. It yields the protein CASRSTPRDEQYF. The chain carries TRBV11-2 and TRBJ2-7, with D maybe TRBD1 (5 bases). This CDR3 is 13 amino acids long. In germline, CDR1 is SGHAT, CDR2 FQNNGV. The V and J ends lost 6 bases and 5 bases respectively, with 14 bases between them.

The chain links TRBV5-1 to TRBJ1-2; 9 bases fit TRBD1. The CDR3 contains 13 residues. Germline V gene data show CDR1 as SGHRS and CDR2 as YFSETQ. J lost 8 bases, V lost 6 bases, and 8 bases had no gene match. The CDR3 reads CASNYGQGLGYTF. CDR3 bases: TGCGCCAGCAACTACGGACAGGGGCTCGGCTACACCTTC.

This sequence joins TRBV6-6 and TRBJ1-3, with D maybe TRBD1 (6 bases). V was clipped by 11 bases and J by 4 bases, with 12 bases between them. This CDR3 contains 12 residues. Looked up from germline, CDR1 is MNHNY and CDR2 is SVGAGI (reference sequence). The CDR3 nucleotides read TGTGCCTCCGGGACAAGCGGAAACACCATATATTTT. Residues: CASGTSGNTIYF.

About this clone: At one boundary the junction diverges from the germline segment, which might be a read error. The rearrangement links TRBV7-7 to TRBJ2-5, with D perhaps TRBD2 (5 bases). Germline V gene data show CDR1 as SSHAT and CDR2 as FNYEAQ (reference sequence). The CDR3 is 15 amino acids. The CDR3 region is CASSLIGEPRETQYF. DNA of the CDR3: TGTGCTAGCAGCTTAATCGGGGAGCCCCGAGAGACCCAGTACTTC.

This clone was seen repeatedly, ten times or more. V gene TRBV18 combines with J gene TRBJ2-2; no definite D call. Trimming shortened V by 4 bases and J by 1 base, and 7 bases separated the two germline ends. This CDR3 has 14 amino acids. In germline, CDR1 is KGHSH, CDR2 LQKENI. CDR3 coding DNA: TGTGCCAGCTCACTCCAGCGGAACACCGGGGAGCTGTTTTTT. Encoded protein: CASSLQRNTGELFF.

The chain has TRBV5-6 and TRBJ1-2; TRBD1 aligns across 9 bases. The CDR3 is 16 residues long. Germline CDR1 and CDR2: SGHDT and YYEEEE. V was clipped by 2 bases and J by 2 bases; unmatched bases: 7. The CDR3 DNA is TGTGCCAGCAGCTTAATGGACAGGGGTAAAAACTATGGCTACACCTTC. This encodes CASSLMDRGKNYGYTF. Full variable domain (rest looked up from reference TRBV5-6 and TRBJ1-2): DAGVTQSPTHLIKTRGQQVTLRCSPKSGHDTVSWYQQALGQGPQFIFQYYEEEERQRGNFPDRFSGHQFPNYSSELNVNALLLGDSALYLCASSLMDRGKNYGYTFGSGTRLTVV.

CDR3 residues: CASSLVAGSNEKLFF. The CDR3, as DNA: TGCGCCAGCAGCTTGGTGGCAGGGTCTAATGAAAAACTGTTTTTT. The chain is built from TRBV5-1 and TRBJ1-4; maybe TRBD1 (5 bases). This CDR3 region has 15 residues. CDR1 and CDR2 from the germline V gene are SGHRS and YFSETQ. Trimming removed 0 bases from V and 3 bases from J, with 9 bases in between.

The J gene is TRBJ1-2, the V gene TRBV6-1; TRBD1 might be the D (6 bases). The CDR3 length is 18 residues. With 4 bases removed from V and 4 bases from J, the gap between germline ends came to 25 bases. Germline CDR1 MNHNS, CDR2 SASEGT. CDR3 DNA sequence: TGTGCCAGCAGTGCCGTCATAACTGGGCAAGGACAGCTCTATGGCTACACCTTC. This codes for CASSAVITGQGQLYGYTF.

J is TRBJ1-5 and V is TRBV27; TRBD1 might be the D (6 bases). Germline loops: CDR1 MNHEY, CDR2 SMNVEV (reference sequence). V was pared by 5 bases and J by 7 bases, with 15 bases between. This CDR3 is built from 14 residues. CDR3 nucleotide sequence: TGTGCCAGCAGTCGCCGGGGGGCTGGCCAGCCCCAGCATTTT. Translating it yields CASSRRGAGQPQHF.

The chain links TRBV2 to TRBJ2-3; D may match TRBD1 or TRBD2 (6 bases each). This CDR3 spans 14 amino acids. In germline, CDR1 is SNHLY, CDR2 FYNNEI. Trimming stripped 7 bases from V and 1 base from J, with 12 bases between. CDR3 residues: CASKTGAGTDTQYF. The DNA for the CDR3 is TGTGCCAGCAAAACGGGGGCCGGCACAGATACGCAGTATTTT.

The chain is built from TRBV15 and TRBJ2-2, with D tentatively TRBD1 (6 bases). Trimming cost V 4 bases and J 1 base, with 10 bases left between them. The germline V gene has CDR1 LNHNV and CDR2 YYDKDF (reference sequence). The CDR3 loop spans 15 amino acids. CDR3 in DNA: TGTGCCACCAGCATATACAGGGAGAACACCGGGGAGCTGTTTTTT. Translated, it gives CATSIYRENTGELFF.

In nucleotides, the CDR3 is TGTGCCAGCAGCTCCCTGGACAGGGGTCTCTCCTACGAGCAGTACTTC. As protein: CASSSLDRGLSYEQYF. The V call is TRBV7-9, the J call TRBJ2-7, with 9 bases aligning to TRBD1. The ends lost 4 bases at V and 0 bases at J; junction bases unmatched: 7. Germline assignment: CDR1 SEHNR and CDR2 FQNEAQ (reference sequence). CDR3 size: 16 residues.

In its sample, this clone was seen once. This chain links TRBV10-2 with TRBJ1-2; possible D gene TRBD1, 5 bases. Germline values: CDR1 WSHSY, CDR2 SAAADI. This CDR3 spans 16 amino acids. The V end was cut by 3 bases, the J end by 4 bases, with 18 bases between. The DNA of the CDR3 is TGCGCCAGCAGTGACCCCTCTACGGACATACTCTATGGCTACACCTTC. This sequence encodes CASSDPSTDILYGYTF.

This chain links TRBV6-6 with TRBJ1-2; D unclear. Trimming took off 5 bases at V and 7 bases at J, with 11 bases between the two ends. In germline, CDR1 is MNHNY, CDR2 SVGAGI (reference sequence). CDR3 length: 12 residues. CDR3 DNA: TGTGCCAGCAGTCCCCCAAAAGGTGGCTACACCTTC. Its translation: CASSPPKGGYTF.

The CDR3 reads CASSINRDGYTF. CDR3 bases: TGTGCCAGCAGCATTAACAGGGACGGCTACACCTTC. The chain carries TRBV6-6 and TRBJ1-2; D perhaps matches TRBD1 (6 bases). Trimming took 6 bases from V and 8 from J, leaving 13 bases between them. The CDR3 length is 12 residues. Germline V lookup: CDR1 MNHNY, CDR2 SVGAGI (reference sequence).

The chain combines TRBV6-5 with TRBJ2-3; weak D call: TRBD1 (6 bases). CDR1 and CDR2 (germline): MNHEY, SVGAGI. The CDR3 totals 14 residues. V lost 4 bases, J lost 4 bases, and 12 bases lay in between. The CDR3 sequence is CASSLAGAPDTQYF. For the CDR3, the DNA is TGTGCCAGCAGTTTGGCAGGGGCGCCAGATACGCAGTATTTT.

The V and J genes are TRBV14 and TRBJ2-1; no clear D. With 2 bases removed from V and 4 bases from J, the gap between germline ends came to 6 bases. The germline gives CDR1 SGHDN, CDR2 FVKESK. The CDR3 sequence is 13 residues long. The CDR3 protein is CASSQQIYNEQFF. The CDR3 nucleotides read TGTGCCAGCAGCCAACAGATTTACAATGAGCAGTTCTTC.

V usage is TRBV28 and J usage is TRBJ1-6; D is perhaps TRBD1 (6 bases). This CDR3 is 16 amino acids long. Germline assignment: CDR1 MDHEN and CDR2 SYDVKM. Deletions cut 8 bases from V and 1 base from J, with 15 bases between. CDR3 loop: CASSPRGASYNSPLHF. CDR3 nucleotide sequence: TGTGCCAGCTCCCCCCGGGGGGCGTCCTATAATTCACCCCTCCACTTT.

This clone was counted once. This chain uses TRBV19 with TRBJ2-3; 7 positions agree with TRBD1. Germline V gene sequence: CDR1 LNHDA, CDR2 SQIVND (reference sequence). Trimming at V came to 5 bases and at J to 4 bases, leaving 9 bases not matched to a gene. This CDR3 region has 15 residues. Written as DNA, the CDR3 is TGTGCCAGTAGTCCCCGACAGGGAAAGGCAGATACGCAGTATTTT. Residues: CASSPRQGKADTQYF.

This chain joins TRBV5-1 and TRBJ1-1, with D possibly matching TRBD1 (5 bases). Germline V gives CDR1 SGHRS, CDR2 YFSETQ. The CDR3 is 14 amino acids. Trimming took 4 bases from V and 5 from J, leaving 15 bases between them. Here the CDR3 reads CASSPLGDRTEAFF. CDR3 coding DNA: TGCGCCAGCAGCCCCCTGGGGGATCGAACTGAAGCTTTCTTT. The complete variable domain, with remaining parts taken from reference TRBV5-1 and TRBJ1-1, reads KAGVTQTPRYLIKTRGQQVTLSCSPISGHRSVSWYQQTPGQGLQFLFEYFSETQRNKGNFPGRFSGRQFSNSRSEMNVSTLELGDSALYLCASSPLGDRTEAFFGQGTRLTVV.

The chain employs TRBV6-6 and TRBJ2-3; TRBD1 might be the D (5 bases). This CDR3 is built from 13 residues. Germline V CDR1 and CDR2: MNHNY, SVGAGI (reference sequence). The ends were cut back, 7 bases at V and 3 bases at J, with 11 bases in the middle. CDR3 amino acids: CASTSRGTDTQYF. The CDR3 coding sequence is TGTGCCAGCACTTCTAGGGGTACAGATACGCAGTATTTT.

The rearrangement links TRBV18 to TRBJ1-2; TRBD1 aligns across 12 bases. The germline V gene encodes CDR1 KGHSH and CDR2 LQKENI. The CDR3 has 17 residues. V lost 0 bases and J lost 4; bases outside the gene matches: 6. The CDR3 DNA reads as TGTGCCAGCTCACCACCGGGACAGGGGGCCTTTAGCTATGGCTACACCTTC. Its protein is CASSPPGQGAFSYGYTF.

This clone showed up just once. CDR3 DNA sequence: TGTGCCTGGACAGGGGGCGCGGAGACCCAGTACTTC. Protein sequence: CAWTGGAETQYF. The chain links TRBV30 to TRBJ2-5; 8 bases map to TRBD1. V gave up 4 bases and J gave up 5 bases; unmatched junction bases: 3. This CDR3 is 12 amino acids long. CDR1 and CDR2 from the germline V gene are GTSNPN and SVGIG (reference sequence).

The chain links TRBV13 to TRBJ2-2; D possibly corresponds to TRBD1 (5 bases). The CDR3 has 13 residues. Germline CDR1 reads PRHDT; CDR2 reads FYEKMQ (reference sequence). Deletions cut 6 bases from V and 1 base from J, with 6 bases between. The CDR3 DNA reads TGTGCCAGCAGACAGGTGAACACCGGGGAGCTGTTTTTT. Amino acid sequence: CASRQVNTGELFF.

This clone has a single count. The chain carries TRBV29-1 and TRBJ2-5; D is unresolved. Trimming removed 5 bases from V and 5 bases from J, with 12 bases in between. CDR3 length equals 12 residues. CDR1 is SQVTM, CDR2 ANQGSEA, per germline. Here the CDR3 reads CSVSNFGETQYF. In DNA form, the CDR3 reads TGCAGCGTTTCCAACTTCGGTGAGACCCAGTACTTC.

The rearrangement uses TRBV6-6 and TRBJ1-1, with D perhaps matching TRBD1 (5 bases). V lost 2 bases to trimming and J lost 4 bases, with 14 bases between them. CDR1 and CDR2 (germline): MNHNY, SVGAGI (reference sequence). This CDR3 is built from 15 residues. The CDR3: CASSYPGTASTEAFF. The CDR3 DNA reads TGTGCCAGCAGTTACCCTGGGACGGCCAGCACTGAAGCTTTCTTT.

J is TRBJ1-6 and V is TRBV5-1; 8 bases align to TRBD1. The CDR3 loop spans 15 amino acids. With 3 bases clipped from V and 10 bases from J, the junction kept 9 bases outside the gene matches. From germline, CDR1 is SGHRS and CDR2 YFSETQ. The CDR3 region has the DNA TGCGCCAGCAGCTCCGGGACAGGAGGTCAATCACCCCTCCACTTT. It specifies CASSSGTGGQSPLHF.

The chain recombines TRBV19 with TRBJ1-4; possibly TRBD1 for D (5 bases). CDR3 length: 15 residues. The V end was cut by 5 bases, the J end by 7 bases, with 17 bases between. Looked up from germline, CDR1 is LNHDA and CDR2 is SQIVND (reference sequence). This CDR3 reads CASSLSRDWGEKLFF. The CDR3 DNA reads as TGTGCCAGTAGTCTCAGCAGGGACTGGGGTGAAAAACTGTTTTTT. Drawing the rest from reference TRBV19 and TRBJ1-4, the complete variable domain is DGGITQSPKYLFRKEGQNVTLSCEQNLNHDAMYWYRQDPGQGLRLIYYSQIVNDFQKGDIAEGYSVSREKKESFPLTVTSAQKNPTAFYLCASSLSRDWGEKLFFGSGTQLSVL.

This clone occurred once. CDR3 DNA: TGTGCCAGCAGCGGGCCCCGTGGGACAGGAAGCTCCTACGAGCAGTACTTC. It encodes CASSGPRGTGSSYEQYF. The rearrangement uses TRBV2 and TRBJ2-7; 8 positions match TRBD1. V gave up 6 bases and J gave up 0 bases; unmatched junction bases: 13. This CDR3 contains 17 residues. Germline assignment: CDR1 SNHLY and CDR2 FYNNEI.